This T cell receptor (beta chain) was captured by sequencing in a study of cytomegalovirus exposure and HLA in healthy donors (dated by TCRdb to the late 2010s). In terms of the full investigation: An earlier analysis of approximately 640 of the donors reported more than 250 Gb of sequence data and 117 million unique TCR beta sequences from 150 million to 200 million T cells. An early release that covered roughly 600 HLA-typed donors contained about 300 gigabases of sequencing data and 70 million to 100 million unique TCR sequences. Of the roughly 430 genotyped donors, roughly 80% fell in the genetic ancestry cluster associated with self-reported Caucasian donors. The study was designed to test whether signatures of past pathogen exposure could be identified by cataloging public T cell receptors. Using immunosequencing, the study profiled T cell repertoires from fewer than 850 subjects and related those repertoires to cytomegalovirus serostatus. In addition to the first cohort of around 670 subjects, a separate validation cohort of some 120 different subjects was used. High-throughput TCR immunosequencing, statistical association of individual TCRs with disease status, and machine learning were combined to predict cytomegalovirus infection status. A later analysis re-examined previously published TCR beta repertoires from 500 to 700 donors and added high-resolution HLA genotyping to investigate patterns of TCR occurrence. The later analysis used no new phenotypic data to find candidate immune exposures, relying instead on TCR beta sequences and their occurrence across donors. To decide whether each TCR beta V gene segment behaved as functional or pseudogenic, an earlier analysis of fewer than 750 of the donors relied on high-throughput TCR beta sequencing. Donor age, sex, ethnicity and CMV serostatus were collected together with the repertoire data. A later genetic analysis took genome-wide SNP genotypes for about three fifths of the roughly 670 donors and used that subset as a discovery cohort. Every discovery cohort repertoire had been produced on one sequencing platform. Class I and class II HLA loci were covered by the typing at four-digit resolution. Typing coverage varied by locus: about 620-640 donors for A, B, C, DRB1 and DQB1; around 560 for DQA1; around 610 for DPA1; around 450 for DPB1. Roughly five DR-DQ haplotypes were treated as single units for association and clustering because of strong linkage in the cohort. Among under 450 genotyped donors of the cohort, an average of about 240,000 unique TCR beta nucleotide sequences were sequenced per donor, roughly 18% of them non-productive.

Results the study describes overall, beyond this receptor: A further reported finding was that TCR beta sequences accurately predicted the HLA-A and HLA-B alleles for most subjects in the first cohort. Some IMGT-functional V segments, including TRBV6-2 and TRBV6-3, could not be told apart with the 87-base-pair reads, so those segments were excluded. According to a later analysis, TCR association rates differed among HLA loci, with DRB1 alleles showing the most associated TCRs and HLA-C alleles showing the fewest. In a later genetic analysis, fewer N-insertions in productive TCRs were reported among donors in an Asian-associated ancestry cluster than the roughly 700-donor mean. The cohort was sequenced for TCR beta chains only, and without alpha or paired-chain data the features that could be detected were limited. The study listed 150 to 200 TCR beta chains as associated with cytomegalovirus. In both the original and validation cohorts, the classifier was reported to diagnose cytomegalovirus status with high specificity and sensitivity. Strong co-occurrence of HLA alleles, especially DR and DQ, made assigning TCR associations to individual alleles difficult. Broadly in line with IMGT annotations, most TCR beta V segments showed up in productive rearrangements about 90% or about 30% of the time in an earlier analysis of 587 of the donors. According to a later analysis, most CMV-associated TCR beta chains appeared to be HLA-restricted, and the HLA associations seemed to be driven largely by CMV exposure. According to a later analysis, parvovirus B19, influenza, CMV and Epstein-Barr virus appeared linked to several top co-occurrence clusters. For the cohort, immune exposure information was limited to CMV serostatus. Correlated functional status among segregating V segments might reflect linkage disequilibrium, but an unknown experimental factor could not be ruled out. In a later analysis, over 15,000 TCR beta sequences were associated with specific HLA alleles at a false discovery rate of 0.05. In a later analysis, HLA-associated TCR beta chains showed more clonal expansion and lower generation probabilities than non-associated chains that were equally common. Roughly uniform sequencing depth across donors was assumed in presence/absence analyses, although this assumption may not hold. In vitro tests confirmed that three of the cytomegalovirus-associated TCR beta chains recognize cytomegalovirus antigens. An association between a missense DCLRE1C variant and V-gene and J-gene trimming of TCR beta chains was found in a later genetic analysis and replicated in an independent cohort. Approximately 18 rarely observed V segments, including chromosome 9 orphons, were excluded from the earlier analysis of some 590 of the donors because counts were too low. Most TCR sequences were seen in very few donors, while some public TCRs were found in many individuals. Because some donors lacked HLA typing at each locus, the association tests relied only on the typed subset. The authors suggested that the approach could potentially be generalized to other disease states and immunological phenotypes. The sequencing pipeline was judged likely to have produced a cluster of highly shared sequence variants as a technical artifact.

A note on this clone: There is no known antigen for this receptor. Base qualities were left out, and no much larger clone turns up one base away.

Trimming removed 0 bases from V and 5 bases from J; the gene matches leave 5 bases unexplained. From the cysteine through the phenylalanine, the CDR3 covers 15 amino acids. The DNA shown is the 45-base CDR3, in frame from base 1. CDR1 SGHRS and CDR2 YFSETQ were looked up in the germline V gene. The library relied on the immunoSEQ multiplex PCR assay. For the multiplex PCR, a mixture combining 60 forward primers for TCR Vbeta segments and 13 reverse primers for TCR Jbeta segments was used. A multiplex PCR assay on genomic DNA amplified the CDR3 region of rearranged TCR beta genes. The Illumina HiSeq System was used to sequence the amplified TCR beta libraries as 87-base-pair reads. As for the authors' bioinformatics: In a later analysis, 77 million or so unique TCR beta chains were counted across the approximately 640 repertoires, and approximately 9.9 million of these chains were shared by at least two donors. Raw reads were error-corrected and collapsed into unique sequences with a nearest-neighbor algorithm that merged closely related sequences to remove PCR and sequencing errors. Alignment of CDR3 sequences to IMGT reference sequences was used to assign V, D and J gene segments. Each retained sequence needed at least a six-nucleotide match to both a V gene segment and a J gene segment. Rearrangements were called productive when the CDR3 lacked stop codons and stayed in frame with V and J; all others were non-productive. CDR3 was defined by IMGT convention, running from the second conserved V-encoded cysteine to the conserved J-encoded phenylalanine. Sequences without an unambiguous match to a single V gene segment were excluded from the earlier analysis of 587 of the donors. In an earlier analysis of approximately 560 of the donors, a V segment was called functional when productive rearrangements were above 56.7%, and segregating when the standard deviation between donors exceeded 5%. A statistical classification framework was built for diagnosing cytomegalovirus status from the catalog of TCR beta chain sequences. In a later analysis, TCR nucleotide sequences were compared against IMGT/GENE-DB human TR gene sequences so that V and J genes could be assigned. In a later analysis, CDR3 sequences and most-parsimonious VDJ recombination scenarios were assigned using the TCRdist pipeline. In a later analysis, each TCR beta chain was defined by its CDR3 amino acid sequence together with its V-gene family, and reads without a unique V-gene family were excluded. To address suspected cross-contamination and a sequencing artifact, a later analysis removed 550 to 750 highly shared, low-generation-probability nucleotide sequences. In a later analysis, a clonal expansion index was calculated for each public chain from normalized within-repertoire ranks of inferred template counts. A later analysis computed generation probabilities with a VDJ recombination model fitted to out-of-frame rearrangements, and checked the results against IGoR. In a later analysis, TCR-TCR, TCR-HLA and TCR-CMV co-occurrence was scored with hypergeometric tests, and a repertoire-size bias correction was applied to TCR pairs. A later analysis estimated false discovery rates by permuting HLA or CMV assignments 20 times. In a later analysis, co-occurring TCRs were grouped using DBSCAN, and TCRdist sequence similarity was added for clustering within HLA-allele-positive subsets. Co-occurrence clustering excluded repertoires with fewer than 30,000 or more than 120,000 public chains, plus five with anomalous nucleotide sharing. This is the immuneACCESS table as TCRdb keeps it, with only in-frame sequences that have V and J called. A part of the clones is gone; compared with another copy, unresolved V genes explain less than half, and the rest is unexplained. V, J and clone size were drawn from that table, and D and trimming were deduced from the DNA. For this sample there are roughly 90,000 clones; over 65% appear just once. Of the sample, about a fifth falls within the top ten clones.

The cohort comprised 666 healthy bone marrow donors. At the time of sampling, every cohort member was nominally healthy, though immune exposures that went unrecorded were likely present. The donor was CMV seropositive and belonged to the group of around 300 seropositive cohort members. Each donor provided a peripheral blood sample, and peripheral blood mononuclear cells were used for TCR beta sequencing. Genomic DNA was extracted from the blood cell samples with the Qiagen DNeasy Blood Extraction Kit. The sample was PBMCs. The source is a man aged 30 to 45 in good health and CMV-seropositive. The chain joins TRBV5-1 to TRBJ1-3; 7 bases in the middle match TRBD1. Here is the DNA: TGCGCCAGCAGCTTGGAGACGACAGGGCGAAACACCATATATTTT. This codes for CASSLETTGRNTIYF.